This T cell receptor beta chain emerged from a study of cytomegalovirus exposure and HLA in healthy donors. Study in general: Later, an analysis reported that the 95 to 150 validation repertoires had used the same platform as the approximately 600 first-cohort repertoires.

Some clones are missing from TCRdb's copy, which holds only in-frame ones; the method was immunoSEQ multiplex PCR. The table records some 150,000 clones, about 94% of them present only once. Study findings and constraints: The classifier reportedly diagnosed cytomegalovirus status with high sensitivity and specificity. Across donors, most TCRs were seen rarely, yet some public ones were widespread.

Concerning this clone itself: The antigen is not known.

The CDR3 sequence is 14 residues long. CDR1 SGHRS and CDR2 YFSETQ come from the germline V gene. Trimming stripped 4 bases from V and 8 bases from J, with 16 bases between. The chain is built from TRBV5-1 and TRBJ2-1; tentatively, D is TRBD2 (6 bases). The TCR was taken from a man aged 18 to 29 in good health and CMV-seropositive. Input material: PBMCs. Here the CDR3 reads CASSERAGRDEQFF. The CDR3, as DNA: TGCGCCAGCAGCGAGCGGGCTGGGCGCGATGAGCAGTTCTTC.